This T cell receptor beta chain was sequenced in a study of T cell changes during pregnancy in multiple sclerosis. Trimming shortened V by 5 bases and J by 8 bases, and 15 bases separated the two germline ends. CDR3 length: 14 residues. In germline, CDR1 is SEHNR, CDR2 FQNEAQ (reference sequence). The count of this clone is one. The protocol was immunoSEQ multiplex PCR, while the TCRdb copy is restricted to in-frame clones and leaves out a portion. The sample consists of around 99,000 clones, almost 95% of them appearing once. The V gene is TRBV7-9, the J gene TRBJ1-4; D is unclear. The clonotype comes from a female donor with multiple sclerosis, enrolled in a pregnancy study. The specimen was peripheral blood, collected in the first trimester of pregnancy. CDR3 residues: CASSLTAGGEKLFF. For the CDR3, the DNA is TGTGCCAGCAGCCTCACAGCTGGAGGGGAAAAACTGTTTTTT.